This T cell receptor beta chain derives from a study of cytomegalovirus exposure and HLA in healthy donors. General observations from the study: TCR beta chain V- and J-gene trimming was linked, in a later analysis, to a missense variant in DCLRE1C.

Germline V gene data show CDR1 as SGHTA and CDR2 as FQGNSA. The CDR3 runs 13 residues. V lost 2 bases and J 5 bases, leaving 6 bases between the germline ends. This clone was detected a few times. Its target is not known. With 60 Vbeta and 13 Jbeta primers, the PCR was carried out. Clones were read by immunoSEQ multiplex PCR, and TCRdb kept only the in-frame ones, dropping some. The sample records roughly 150,000 clones, approximately 80% being singletons. The chain has TRBV7-2 and TRBJ2-2, with D unresolved. The sequenced material came from PBMCs. This clonotype originated in a young man in good health and CMV-seropositive. In DNA, the CDR3 is TGTGCCAGCAGCTTAATGACAACCGGGGAGCTGTTTTTT. Amino acid sequence: CASSLMTTGELFF.